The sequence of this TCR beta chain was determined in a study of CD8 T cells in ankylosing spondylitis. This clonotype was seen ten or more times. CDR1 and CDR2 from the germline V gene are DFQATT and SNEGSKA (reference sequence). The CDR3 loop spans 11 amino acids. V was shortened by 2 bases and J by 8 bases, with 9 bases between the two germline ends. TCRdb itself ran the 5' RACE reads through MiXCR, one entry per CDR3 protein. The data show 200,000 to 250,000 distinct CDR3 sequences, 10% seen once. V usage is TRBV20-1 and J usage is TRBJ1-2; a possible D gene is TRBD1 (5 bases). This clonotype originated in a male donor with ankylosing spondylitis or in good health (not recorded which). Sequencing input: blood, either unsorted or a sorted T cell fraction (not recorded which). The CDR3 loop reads CSARSGGGYTF. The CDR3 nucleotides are TGCAGTGCTAGATCGGGGGGAGGCTACACCTTC.